Following are 22 T cell receptor beta chains from one sample sequenced in a study of shared clonotypes between healthy human individuals. CD45RO-negative, CCR7-selected cells formed the naive CD8 fraction, which excluded terminally differentiated effector memory CD45RA+ cells. Measured with immunoSEQ multiplex PCR; TCRdb has only the in-frame clones, and not every one. Among around 1.9 million clones listed, 93% were seen once. Sequencing used naive CD8+ T cells from PBMCs. Receptors were obtained from a man aged 18 to 30 in good health. Some clones in this sample may be carry-over from other donors' samples.

The chain carries TRBV15 and TRBJ1-4; TRBD1 matches at 7 bases. Trimming removed 5 bases from V and 5 bases from J; junction bases left unmatched: 8. The CDR3 has 15 amino acids. Germline values: CDR1 LNHNV, CDR2 YYDKDF (reference sequence). This CDR3 is CATSGRQGPNEKLFF. In nucleotides, the CDR3 is TGTGCCACCAGCGGTCGACAGGGCCCCAATGAAAAACTGTTTTTT.

V gene TRBV27 combines with J gene TRBJ1-1, with no clear D. Germline V gene sequence: CDR1 MNHEY, CDR2 SMNVEV (reference sequence). The CDR3 length is 15 residues. Trimming took off 1 base at V and 1 base at J, with 10 bases between the two ends. CDR3 bases: TGTGCCAGCAGTTTATGGGGTGCAGGGAACACTGAAGCTTTCTTT. It encodes CASSLWGAGNTEAFF.

This chain uses TRBV9 with TRBJ1-3, with TRBD1 identical over 9 bases. The better agreement between TRBJ2-2 and the DNA end casts doubt on the J call. This CDR3 has 14 amino acids. The germline gives CDR1 SGDLS, CDR2 YYNGEE. This chain's CDR3 is CASSVDRGTGELFF. The CDR3 nucleotides read TGTGCCAGCAGCGTCGACAGGGGGACCGGGGAGCTGTTTTTT.

V usage is TRBV30 and J usage is TRBJ2-1, with 10 nucleotides matching TRBD2. CDR3 length equals 12 residues. Germline V lookup: CDR1 GTSNPN, CDR2 SVGIG (reference sequence). The CDR3 sequence: CVASGRGNEQFF. The CDR3 DNA reads TGTGTGGCTAGCGGGAGAGGTAATGAGCAGTTCTTC.

The chain has TRBV25-1 and TRBJ2-5, with D unclear. The CDR3 loop spans 14 amino acids. V was trimmed by 1 base and J by 1 base, leaving 7 bases between them. Germline lookup yields CDR1 MGHDK and CDR2 SYGVNS. The CDR3 reads CASSESFSQETQYF. CDR3 in DNA: TGTGCCAGCAGTGAATCGTTCAGCCAAGAGACCCAGTACTTC.

The chain uses TRBV27 and TRBJ1-5; D gene ambiguous. The germline gives CDR1 MNHEY, CDR2 SMNVEV (reference sequence). V shed 6 bases and J shed 1 base, with 13 bases lying between them. CDR3 length: 15 amino acids. The CDR3 loop reads CASSPTQGSNQPQHF. DNA for the CDR3: TGTGCCAGCAGCCCAACACAAGGGAGCAATCAGCCCCAGCATTTT.

A note on this clone: The sample contains more than one DNA sequence encoding this CDR3. CDR3 bases: TGCAGCGTCCGGACAGCTTACAATGAGCAGTTCTTC. It codes for CSVRTAYNEQFF. The V and J genes are TRBV29-1 and TRBJ2-1; tentatively, D is TRBD1 (6 bases). V was clipped by 6 bases and J by 4 bases, with 10 bases between them. CDR1 is SQVTM, CDR2 ANQGSEA, per germline. The CDR3 totals 12 residues.

CDR3 sequence (DNA): TGTGCCACCGCTAGCGGGAGGTTGGCCTACGAGCAGTACTTC. Amino acids: CATASGRLAYEQYF. V gene TRBV15 combines with J gene TRBJ2-7; 11 bases agree with TRBD2. V lost 8 bases and J lost 2; bases outside the gene matches: 5. Germline V gene data show CDR1 as LNHNV and CDR2 as YYDKDF (reference sequence). The CDR3 loop spans 14 amino acids.

V is TRBV27 and J is TRBJ1-6, with TRBD1 matching over 7 bases. Germline trimming cut 7 bases from V and 1 base from J; bases unmatched to any gene: 10. The CDR3 has 17 residues. Germline values: CDR1 MNHEY, CDR2 SMNVEV (reference sequence). CDR3 coding DNA: TGTGCCAGCACCTCACGGAGGGGGCCTTCCTATAATTCACCCCTCCACTTT. It translates to CASTSRRGPSYNSPLHF.

Of note for this clone: The sample holds other DNA sequences that translate to the same CDR3. The gene calls are TRBV27 and TRBJ2-1; 9 bases align to TRBD1. CDR1 is MNHEY and CDR2 is SMNVEV in the germline V gene (reference sequence). The CDR3 is made up of 15 amino acids. V trimming: 6 bases; J trimming: 2 bases; junction bases outside the gene matches: 5. CDR3: CASSLGQGPYNEQFF. The CDR3 DNA reads as TGTGCCAGCAGCTTGGGACAGGGACCCTACAATGAGCAGTTCTTC.

The gene calls are TRBV7-6 and TRBJ1-1, with D maybe TRBD1 (6 bases). This CDR3 region has 17 residues. CDR1 is SGHVS, CDR2 FNYEAQ, per germline. V was pared by 0 bases and J by 3 bases, with 17 bases between. The CDR3 sequence is CASSLALRGGSDTEAFF. For the CDR3, the DNA is TGTGCCAGCAGCTTAGCGCTAAGGGGGGGTTCGGACACTGAAGCTTTCTTT.

As to this clone: The sample carries other DNA sequences with the same CDR3. The chain couples TRBV11-2 to TRBJ2-7, with D unresolved. The germline V gene encodes CDR1 SGHAT and CDR2 FQNNGV. The CDR3 totals 15 residues. Trimming took off 1 base at V and 0 bases at J, with 10 bases between the two ends. For the CDR3, the DNA is TGTGCCAGCAGCTTAGTTCGAACCCTCTCCTACGAGCAGTACTTC. It translates to CASSLVRTLSYEQYF.

The V and J genes are TRBV28 and TRBJ2-5, with 12 bases fitting TRBD1. Losses at the gene ends were 2 bases for V and 4 bases for J; bases not matched to a gene: 8. This CDR3 spans 17 amino acids. In germline, CDR1 is MDHEN, CDR2 SYDVKM. CDR3: CASSLKGQGARGETQYF. CDR3 coding DNA: TGTGCCAGCAGTTTAAAGGGACAGGGGGCGCGGGGAGAGACCCAGTACTTC.

The chain uses TRBV28 and TRBJ1-2; 9 nucleotides line up with TRBD1. With V trimmed by 5 bases and J by 3 bases, 16 bases remained unmatched. The germline gives CDR1 MDHEN, CDR2 SYDVKM. The CDR3 spans 18 residues. CDR3 nucleotide sequence: TGTGCCAGCAGTCCACACCAAAGATGGACAGGGGTCGACTATGGCTACACCTTC. Its protein is CASSPHQRWTGVDYGYTF.

The V gene is TRBV27, the J gene TRBJ1-1, with 7 nucleotides matching TRBD1. Germline V lookup: CDR1 MNHEY, CDR2 SMNVEV (reference sequence). The CDR3 covers 14 residues. The junction had 4 bases not matched to a gene; V was cut back by 5 bases and J by 1 base. Here the CDR3 reads CASSAGTANTEAFF. CDR3 DNA sequence: TGTGCCAGCAGTGCCGGGACAGCGAACACTGAAGCTTTCTTT.

Concerning this clone itself: This sequence may be a read error, since a much larger clone differs from it by one base. The same CDR3 also results from other DNA sequences found in this sample. The gene calls are TRBV7-9 and TRBJ1-5; D is uncertain. Trimming took off 2 bases at V and 6 bases at J, with 5 bases between the two ends. Germline V gene data show CDR1 as SEHNR and CDR2 as FQNEAQ (reference sequence). The CDR3 spans 12 residues. Here the CDR3 DNA reads TGTGCCAGCAGCTTATTGGGTCAGCCCCAGCATTTT. It codes for CASSLLGQPQHF.

V gene TRBV6-1 combines with J gene TRBJ2-7; tentatively, D is TRBD1 (5 bases). Germline V gene sequence: CDR1 MNHNS, CDR2 SASEGT. The CDR3 is 12 residues long. V was shortened by 7 bases and J by 6 bases, with 13 bases between the two germline ends. CDR3 region: CASMEGVFEQYF. The CDR3 DNA reads as TGTGCCAGCATGGAAGGGGTGTTCGAGCAGTACTTC.

The chain couples TRBV6-4 to TRBJ2-3; no reliable D call. Between the trimmed V and J ends, which lost 0 bases and 0 bases, there was a span of 10 bases. The CDR3 spans 16 residues. Per the germline V gene, CDR1 is MRHNA and CDR2 is SNTAGT. The CDR3 nucleotides are TGTGCCAGCAGTGACTCAGGATCCACTAGCACAGATACGCAGTATTTT. Encoded protein: CASSDSGSTSTDTQYF.

The chain uses TRBV5-8 and TRBJ2-7; TRBD1 matches 7 bases. V lost 6 bases and J lost 0; bases outside the gene matches: 9. The CDR3 length is 15 residues. The V gene's germline CDR1 is SGHTS and CDR2 YDEGEE. This CDR3 reads CASTLRDRASYEQYF. The CDR3 coding sequence is TGTGCCAGCACCTTAAGGGACAGAGCCTCCTACGAGCAGTACTTC. The entire variable domain, with the rest obtained from reference TRBV5-8 and TRBJ2-7, is as follows: EAGVTQSPTHLIKTRGQQATLRCSPISGHTSVYWYQQALGLGLQFLLWYDEGEERNRGNFPPRFSGRQFPNYSSELNVNALELEDSALYLCASTLRDRASYEQYFGPGTRLTVT.

The CDR3 region has the DNA TGTGCCAGCAGCCAAGGGACTAGCGGTGAAGAGACCCAGTACTTC. Translating gives CASSQGTSGEETQYF. The genes are TRBV7-3 and TRBJ2-5; 11 bases are shared with TRBD2. The germline V gene has CDR1 SGHTA and CDR2 FQGTGA. The ends lost 5 bases at V and 3 bases at J; junction bases unmatched: 5. The length of the CDR3 is 15 residues.

Worth noting for this clone: Different DNA sequences within this sample yield the same CDR3. The chain carries TRBV7-9 and TRBJ2-3; D unresolved. CDR3 size: 12 residues. Between the trimmed V and J ends, which lost 1 base and 4 bases, there was a span of 3 bases. The V gene's germline CDR1 is SEHNR and CDR2 FQNEAQ (reference sequence). The CDR3 loop is CASSLVADTQYF. CDR3 DNA: TGTGCCAGCAGCTTAGTTGCAGATACGCAGTATTTT.

The chain employs TRBV9 and TRBJ2-1, with D perhaps TRBD2 (6 bases). In germline, CDR1 is SGDLS, CDR2 YYNGEE. V lost 0 bases and J lost 7, with 14 bases in between. This CDR3 region has 15 residues. CDR3 residues: CASSVAGTSRNEQFF. In nucleotides, the CDR3 is TGTGCCAGCAGCGTAGCTGGAACTAGCAGGAATGAGCAGTTCTTC.